This record covers a single TCR beta chain. The CDR3 is made up of 16 amino acids. Germline values: CDR1 SGHDN, CDR2 FVKESK. V dropped 5 bases and J dropped 4; count of bases not matched to a gene: 8. The data stem from a study of blood T cells in healthy people across ages. Then a second PCR, running about 6 to 11 cycles, was carried out with a sample-barcoded 5' primer and a J-beta primer mix. TCRdb redid the calling of the 5' RACE reads with MiXCR, one entry per CDR3 protein. The sample contains 550,000 to 800,000 distinct CDR3 sequences, roughly 30% of which appear only once. This receptor was taken from a woman aged 80 or older in good health. The V gene is TRBV14, the J gene TRBJ2-2, with 9 bases lining up with TRBD1. Sample: blood. The chain's CDR3 is CASSRGTGFATGELFF. Here the CDR3 DNA reads TGTGCCAGCAGCAGGGGGACAGGGTTTGCCACCGGGGAGCTGTTTTTT.